The clone carrying this TCR beta chain has more than one count but fewer than ten. Its antigen is undetermined. Trimming cost V 6 bases and J 2 bases; bases outside gene matches: 11. The V gene's germline CDR1 is LNHDA and CDR2 SQIVND (reference sequence). The CDR3 has 18 residues. This table comes from immunoSEQ multiplex PCR, and its TCRdb copy is limited to in-frame clones, with some not included. The repertoire holds roughly 60,000 clones, with about 86% as singletons. The data were taken from a study of OX40 agonist ivuxolimab in advanced cancers. Study details: Participants averaged roughly 60 years of age (range about 23 to 79) and were 82.7% male. Checkpoint inhibitors had been given previously to under 50% of patients.

Points from the study as a whole: Patients who responded partially at 0.1-3.0 mg/kg showed clonal expansion ranking among the lowest.

This rearrangement joins TRBV19 to TRBJ2-6; 9 bases align to TRBD1. The clonotype originates from an adult with an advanced solid tumor such as melanoma, head and neck, liver or kidney cancer. The specimen was CD4+ or CD8+ T cells sorted from blood, collected in a trial of the OX40 agonist ivuxolimab. The CDR3 sequence: CASSGSGTGTAGANVLTF. DNA of the CDR3: TGTGCCAGTAGCGGATCCGGGACAGGGACTGCTGGGGCCAACGTCCTGACTTTC.